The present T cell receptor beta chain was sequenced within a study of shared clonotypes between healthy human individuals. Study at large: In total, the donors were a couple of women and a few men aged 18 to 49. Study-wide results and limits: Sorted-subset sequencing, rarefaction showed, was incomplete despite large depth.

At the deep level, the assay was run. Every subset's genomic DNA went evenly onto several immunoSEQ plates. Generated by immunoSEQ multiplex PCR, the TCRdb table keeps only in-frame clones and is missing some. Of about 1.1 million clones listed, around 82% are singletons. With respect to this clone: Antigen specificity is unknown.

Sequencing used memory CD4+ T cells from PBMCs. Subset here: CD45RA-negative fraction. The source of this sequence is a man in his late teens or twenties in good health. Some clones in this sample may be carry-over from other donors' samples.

The CDR3 loop is CASSQRQDTEAFF. In DNA, the CDR3 is TGCGCCAGCAGCCAAAGACAGGACACTGAAGCTTTCTTT. The chain is built from TRBV4-3 and TRBJ1-1; D is possibly TRBD1 (6 bases). CDR3 length: 13 amino acids. Germline V lookup: CDR1 LGHNA, CDR2 YSLEER. Trimming took off 2 bases at V and 3 bases at J, with 7 bases between the two ends.